This T cell receptor beta chain was found in a study of beta chain features in type 1 diabetes. Study-level information: The patients were much like the healthy donors in age, gender and cell yields.

Overall study results and limits: The study found moderately but significantly shorter TCRB CDR3s in all four CD4+ subsets of Type 1 diabetes patients.

What was sequenced were expressed TCRB transcripts, since all of the isolated RNA had been reverse transcribed. The table came from immunoSEQ multiplex PCR; TCRdb's copy has only in-frame clones and leaves some out. The sample has about 340,000 clones; roughly 13% are singletons. In germline, CDR1 is SGDLS, CDR2 YYNGEE. CDR3 length equals 15 residues. V shed 0 bases and J shed 8 bases, with 15 bases lying between them. With regard to this clone: What it binds is unknown.

Material for sequencing was naive CD4+ T cells from blood. V gene TRBV9 combines with J gene TRBJ2-1, with D possibly being TRBD2 (5 bases). The TCR was taken from a woman between 18 and 30 years old with type 1 diabetes. CDR3 amino acids: CASSVGLASFDEQFF. The CDR3 DNA reads as TGTGCCAGCAGCGTAGGTTTAGCGAGTTTCGATGAGCAGTTCTTC.